The 15 T cell receptor delta chains below come from one sample, sequenced in a study of human gamma delta and Vdelta1 T cells. These TCRs are of unknown antigen specificity. TCRdb made new clone calls on the PCR reads using CATT. The repertoire holds more than 5,000 delta-chain clones, roughly 40% seen once, with about 9.4% in the top ten. Specimen: Vdelta1 gamma-delta T cells from blood grown in culture (DOT cells). Every receptor here comes from a human donor in good health.

With respect to this clone: Given a much more abundant clone one base away, this may be a read error. This chain joins TRDV1 and TRDJ1, with TRDD3 matching over 9 bases. The germline CDR1 and CDR2 sequences are TSWWSYY and QGS. CDR3 length: 22 amino acids. DNA of the CDR3: TGTGCTCTTGGGGAACTTTACCTTCCTGAACTTACTGGGGGAAGGTACACCGATAAACGCATCTTT. The encoded protein is CALGELYLPELTGGRYTDKRIF.

This chain links TRDV1 with TRDJ1, with TRDD2 identical over 9 bases. V gave up 3 bases and J gave up 0 bases; unmatched junction bases: 17. The CDR3 covers 20 residues. The germline CDR1 and CDR2 sequences are TSWWSYY and QGS. CDR3 sequence: CALGDPSYQLLVRYTDKLIF. DNA of the CDR3: TGTGCTCTTGGGGATCCTTCCTACCAGCTACTTGTGAGGTACACCGATAAACTCATCTTT.

The chain is built from TRDV1 and TRDJ1; TRDD3 aligns across 12 bases. Germline CDR1 and CDR2: TSWWSYY and QGS. The length of the CDR3 is 26 residues. V lost 3 bases, J lost 3 bases, and 35 bases stayed unmatched. CDR3 sequence reads: CALGDMTLPRVSLTGGYPIIPDKLIF. In DNA form, the CDR3 reads TGTGCTCTTGGGGATATGACGCTTCCTCGAGTTAGTCTTACTGGGGGATACCCCATTATCCCCGATAAACTCATCTTT.

V and J are TRDV1 and TRDJ1; 13 nucleotides line up with TRDD3. After removal of 1 base from V and 0 bases from J, the junction contained 26 bases not matched to a gene. The CDR3 loop spans 25 amino acids. Germline CDR1 is TSWWSYY and CDR2 is QGS. The CDR3 is CALGEPDPYQYTGGYAHPNTDKLIF. CDR3 bases: TGTGCTCTTGGGGAACCGGACCCCTACCAATACACTGGGGGATACGCGCATCCCAACACCGATAAACTCATCTTT.

This clone was seen only a few times. The J gene is TRDJ1, the V gene TRDV1, with TRDD3 matching 9 bases. Per the germline V gene, CDR1 is TSWWSYY and CDR2 is QGS. Trimming took 2 bases from V and 0 from J; bases not matched to a gene: 31. The CDR3 has 25 residues. CDR3 coding DNA: TGTGCTCTTGGGGAATACGGTCCTAGGGGTCTGGGGGATGAGGAAGTAAAAAGATACACCGATAAACTCATCTTT. It yields the protein CALGEYGPRGLGDEEVKRYTDKLIF.

V and J are TRDV1 and TRDJ1, with D hard to call. The CDR3 spans 16 residues. Germline values: CDR1 TSWWSYY, CDR2 QGS. V was clipped by 8 bases and J by 6 bases, with 25 bases between them. The chain's CDR3 is CALWRNQYRGPYKLIF. In nucleotides, the CDR3 is TGTGCTCTTTGGCGGAACCAATACCGGGGCCCCTATAAACTCATCTTT.

This clone was seen more than once but under ten times. This chain uses TRDV1 with TRDJ1; TRDD3 might be the D (5 bases). CDR3 length equals 19 residues. Germline V CDR1 and CDR2: TSWWSYY, QGS. V dropped 0 bases and J dropped 8 bases, with 28 bases sitting between them. The CDR3 region is CALGELNPGGSQQIPKLIF. DNA for the CDR3: TGTGCTCTTGGGGAACTTAATCCAGGGGGCTCCCAGCAGATACCAAAACTCATCTTT.

This clone was seen a few times. The V call is TRDV1, the J call TRDJ1; TRDD2 matches at 8 bases. CDR3 length: 24 residues. From germline, CDR1 is TSWWSYY and CDR2 QGS. Losses at the gene ends were 0 bases for V and 0 bases for J; bases not matched to a gene: 27. The CDR3 sequence is CALGELLLPGLPRGGGLDTDKLIF. CDR3 bases: TGTGCTCTTGGGGAACTTCTACTACCCGGCCTTCCTAGAGGGGGGGGGTTGGACACCGATAAACTCATCTTT.

This clone has more than one count but fewer than ten. The chain combines TRDV1 with TRDJ1, with TRDD3 as a possible D gene (6 bases). The CDR3 sequence is 14 residues long. V was clipped by 5 bases and J by 10 bases, with 20 bases between them. Looked up from germline, CDR1 is TSWWSYY and CDR2 is QGS. This CDR3 is CALGPSWGQGGLIF. The CDR3 bases are TGTGCTCTTGGGCCATCCTGGGGACAAGGGGGACTCATCTTT.

The rearrangement uses TRDV1 and TRDJ1; 7 positions agree with TRDD3. Germline V gene data show CDR1 as TSWWSYY and CDR2 as QGS. Trimming removed 4 bases from V and 0 bases from J; junction bases left unmatched: 14. CDR3 length: 18 residues. CDR3 DNA: TGTGCTCTTGGGGCGATAGTCCTCTGGGGGGTGTACACCGATAAACTCATCTTT. Translating gives CALGAIVLWGVYTDKLIF.

V is TRDV1 and J is TRDJ1; 13 nucleotides line up with TRDD3. The germline V gene encodes CDR1 TSWWSYY and CDR2 QGS. With 2 bases clipped from V and 3 bases from J, the junction kept 21 bases outside the gene matches. This CDR3 contains 22 residues. CDR3 sequence reads: CALGEITTYPSSTGGYADKLIF. As DNA, the CDR3 is TGTGCTCTTGGGGAAATTACTACCTACCCCTCTTCAACTGGGGGATACGCCGATAAACTCATCTTT.

The V gene is TRDV1, the J gene TRDJ1; D unclear. Germline V gene sequence: CDR1 TSWWSYY, CDR2 QGS. V was cut by 4 bases and J by 0 bases, with 15 bases left in between. This CDR3 spans 16 amino acids. CDR3 bases: TGTGCTCTTGGGGCTCTCCTCCCCAGGGACACCGATAAACTCATCTTT. It is translated as CALGALLPRDTDKLIF.

This chain links TRDV1 with TRDJ1, with 9 bases aligning to TRDD3. The CDR3 totals 19 residues. J lost 2 bases, V lost 3 bases, and 16 bases had no gene match. The germline V gene has CDR1 TSWWSYY and CDR2 QGS. DNA for the CDR3: TGTGCTCTTGGGGATTCCTTCCGCTACTGGGGGACAACAACCGATAAACTCATCTTT. Translating it yields CALGDSFRYWGTTTDKLIF.

This clone came up a few times. The chain recombines TRDV1 with TRDJ1; 7 bases are a match to TRDD3. The J segment lost 0 bases and the V segment lost 4 bases, leaving 32 bases of the junction unmatched. CDR1 is TSWWSYY, CDR2 QGS, per germline. The CDR3 consists of 24 residues. CDR3 sequence (DNA): TGTGCTCTTGGGGGCTTTCTCCGACTCTCTTCCATCCCGTGGTGGGGGAATTACACCGATAAACTCATCTTT. It codes for CALGGFLRLSSIPWWGNYTDKLIF.

This clone was detected only once. The chain employs TRDV1 and TRDJ1; either TRDD2 or TRDD3 may fit D (7 bases each). Trimming shortened V by 1 base and J by 0 bases, and 45 bases separated the two germline ends. The length of the CDR3 is 27 residues. Per the germline V gene, CDR1 is TSWWSYY and CDR2 is QGS. The DNA for the CDR3 is TGTGCTCTTGGGGAACGAGGGTCCAACTTCCTAGAGTCCTACTGGGGACCACTAGAGGTTTACACCGATAAACTCATCTTT. This sequence encodes CALGERGSNFLESYWGPLEVYTDKLIF.